Below, 2 T cell receptor beta chains from the same sample are listed, as sequenced in a study of technical replicates of blood from a handful of donors. TCRdb keeps only in-frame clones here, not all; method: immunoSEQ multiplex PCR. The sample lists about 80,000 clones, nearly 95% occurring once. The sequencing input was T cells isolated from PBMCs. These receptors were taken from a human donor in good health.

This clone was recorded once. V and J are TRBV2 and TRBJ2-3; 7 bases are a match to TRBD2. Trimming cost V 6 bases and J 0 bases; bases outside gene matches: 6. CDR1 is SNHLY and CDR2 is FYNNEI in the germline V gene. The CDR3 sequence is 15 residues long. CDR3 in DNA: TGTGCCAGCAGAGCTAGCGGAGCCAGCACAGATACGCAGTATTTT. Translated, it gives CASRASGASTDTQYF.

The rearrangement joins TRBV4-3 to TRBJ2-3; 7 bases align to TRBD2. Germline V gene lookup returns CDR1 LGHNA and CDR2 YSLEER. J was trimmed by 7 bases and V by 0 bases; bases with no gene match: 19. This CDR3 comprises 19 residues. CDR3 sequence reads: CASSQETEGPSGTHYTQYF. The DNA of the CDR3 is TGCGCCAGCAGCCAAGAGACCGAAGGTCCCAGCGGGACCCACTATACGCAGTATTTT.